Below, 11 T cell receptor beta chains from the same sample are listed, as sequenced in a study of blood T cell repertoires in COVID-19. Generated by immunoSEQ multiplex PCR, the TCRdb table keeps only in-frame clones and is missing some. The table includes some 180,000 clones, roughly 80% detected once. Material for sequencing was peripheral blood. The receptors come from a man aged 45-65 years who had recovered from COVID-19.

The chain recombines TRBV5-8 with TRBJ1-2; D is ambiguous. The CDR3 runs to 12 residues. V was trimmed by 4 bases and J by 14 bases, leaving 18 bases between them. CDR1 is SGHTS, CDR2 YDEGEE, per germline. The CDR3 sequence: CASSPYTTEITF. The CDR3 nucleotides read TGTGCCAGCAGCCCTTACACCACAGAGATTACCTTC.

The chain recombines TRBV28 with TRBJ1-5, with D unclear. The CDR3 totals 15 residues. In germline, CDR1 is MDHEN, CDR2 SYDVKM. V lost 6 bases, J lost 6 bases, and 18 bases lay in between. CDR3 amino acids: CASRKDTGGIQPQHF. CDR3 coding DNA: TGTGCCAGCAGAAAGGATACGGGAGGGATTCAGCCCCAGCATTTT. Supplemented by reference TRBV28 and TRBJ1-5, the full variable domain reads DVKVTQSSRYLVKRTGEKVFLECVQDMDHENMFWYRQDPGLGLRLIYFSYDVKMKEKGDIPEGYSVSREKKERFSLILESASTNQTSMYLCASRKDTGGIQPQHFGDGTRLSIL.

This chain connects TRBV19 to TRBJ1-1, with TRBD1 matching 9 bases. The CDR3 runs 13 residues. Germline-derived CDR1 and CDR2 are LNHDA and SQIVND (reference sequence). The V gene end was trimmed by 9 bases and the J gene end by 0 bases; junction bases not matched to a gene: 2. The CDR3: CASGTGMNTEAFF. CDR3 in DNA: TGTGCCAGCGGGACAGGGATGAACACTGAAGCTTTCTTT.

The chain is built from TRBV6-4 and TRBJ2-7; 9 bases are shared with TRBD1. CDR3 length equals 15 residues. The V gene end was trimmed by 7 bases and the J gene end by 4 bases; junction bases not matched to a gene: 11. Germline V gives CDR1 MRHNA, CDR2 SNTAGT. The CDR3 nucleotides read TGTGCCAGCATCGGGCCGGGACAGGGTCCGTACGAGCAGTACTTC. Protein product: CASIGPGQGPYEQYF.

J is TRBJ1-2 and V is TRBV2; D unclear. This CDR3 spans 13 amino acids. CDR1 and CDR2 (germline): SNHLY, FYNNEI. Trimming took 4 bases from V and 8 from J, leaving 14 bases between them. CDR3 amino acids: CASSVGHRWGYTF. CDR3 DNA sequence: TGTGCCAGCAGTGTCGGTCACCGCTGGGGCTACACCTTC.

The chain links TRBV15 to TRBJ2-7, with TRBD1 matching 10 bases. The germline V gene encodes CDR1 LNHNV and CDR2 YYDKDF (reference sequence). V lost 5 bases and J lost 4; bases outside the gene matches: 2. The CDR3 sequence is 13 residues long. The CDR3: CATSDRGLYEQYF. CDR3 nucleotide sequence: TGTGCCACCAGCGACAGGGGGCTTTACGAGCAGTACTTC.

The V gene is TRBV19, the J gene TRBJ2-6; D possibly corresponds to TRBD1 (6 bases). The V gene lost 4 bases and the J gene lost 0 bases, with 13 bases spanning the gap. CDR3 length: 17 amino acids. Germline V gene data show CDR1 as LNHDA and CDR2 as SQIVND (reference sequence). The CDR3 reads CASSTDRLRSGANVLTF. The CDR3 bases are TGTGCCAGTAGTACAGACAGGCTCCGCTCTGGGGCCAACGTCCTGACTTTC. Filled out from reference TRBV19 and TRBJ2-6, the complete variable domain reads DGGITQSPKYLFRKEGQNVTLSCEQNLNHDAMYWYRQDPGQGLRLIYYSQIVNDFQKGDIAEGYSVSREKKESFPLTVTSAQKNPTAFYLCASSTDRLRSGANVLTFGAGSRLTVL.

The chain links TRBV19 to TRBJ2-1; 9 bases agree with TRBD1. The CDR3 loop spans 19 amino acids. Germline V gene data show CDR1 as LNHDA and CDR2 as SQIVND (reference sequence). Germline trimming cut 3 bases from V and 0 bases from J; bases unmatched to any gene: 12. The CDR3 is CASSIPTGGVSSSYNEQFF. In nucleotides, the CDR3 is TGTGCCAGTAGTATCCCGACAGGGGGGGTTTCGAGCTCCTACAATGAGCAGTTCTTC.

The genes are TRBV5-8 and TRBJ1-4; the match to TRBD1 covers 8 bases. Germline V gene sequence: CDR1 SGHTS, CDR2 YDEGEE. The CDR3 is 15 residues long. The J segment lost 2 bases and the V segment lost 2 bases, leaving 2 bases of the junction unmatched. CDR3 coding DNA: TGTGCCAGCAGCTTACGACAGGGGACTAATGAAAAACTGTTTTTT. Translating it yields CASSLRQGTNEKLFF.

Within the sample, this clone is medium-sized. The chain uses TRBV28 and TRBJ2-7, with D tentatively TRBD2 (6 bases). Per the germline V gene, CDR1 is MDHEN and CDR2 is SYDVKM. There are 21 residues in the CDR3. V was cut by 3 bases and J by 0 bases, with 30 bases left in between. As DNA, the CDR3 is TGTGCCAGCAGTTTTTCCCCCCAAACGTTCCTCAACCGGGACTTCTCCTACGAGCAGTACTTC. Translated, it gives CASSFSPQTFLNRDFSYEQYF. Combining the CDR3 with reference TRBV28 and TRBJ2-7 gives the whole variable domain DVKVTQSSRYLVKRTGEKVFLECVQDMDHENMFWYRQDPGLGLRLIYFSYDVKMKEKGDIPEGYSVSREKKERFSLILESASTNQTSMYLCASSFSPQTFLNRDFSYEQYFGPGTRLTVT.

This sequence joins TRBV3-1 (or the pseudogene TRBV3-2) and TRBJ1-2, with D maybe TRBD1 (6 bases). This CDR3 is 15 amino acids long. Germline V gives CDR1 LGHDT, CDR2 YNNKEL (reference sequence). V dropped 0 bases and J dropped 8 bases, with 16 bases sitting between them. In nucleotides, the CDR3 is TGTGCCAGCAGCCAAGATGGGCTCGGGACACGGGGCTACACCTTC. Its translation: CASSQDGLGTRGYTF.